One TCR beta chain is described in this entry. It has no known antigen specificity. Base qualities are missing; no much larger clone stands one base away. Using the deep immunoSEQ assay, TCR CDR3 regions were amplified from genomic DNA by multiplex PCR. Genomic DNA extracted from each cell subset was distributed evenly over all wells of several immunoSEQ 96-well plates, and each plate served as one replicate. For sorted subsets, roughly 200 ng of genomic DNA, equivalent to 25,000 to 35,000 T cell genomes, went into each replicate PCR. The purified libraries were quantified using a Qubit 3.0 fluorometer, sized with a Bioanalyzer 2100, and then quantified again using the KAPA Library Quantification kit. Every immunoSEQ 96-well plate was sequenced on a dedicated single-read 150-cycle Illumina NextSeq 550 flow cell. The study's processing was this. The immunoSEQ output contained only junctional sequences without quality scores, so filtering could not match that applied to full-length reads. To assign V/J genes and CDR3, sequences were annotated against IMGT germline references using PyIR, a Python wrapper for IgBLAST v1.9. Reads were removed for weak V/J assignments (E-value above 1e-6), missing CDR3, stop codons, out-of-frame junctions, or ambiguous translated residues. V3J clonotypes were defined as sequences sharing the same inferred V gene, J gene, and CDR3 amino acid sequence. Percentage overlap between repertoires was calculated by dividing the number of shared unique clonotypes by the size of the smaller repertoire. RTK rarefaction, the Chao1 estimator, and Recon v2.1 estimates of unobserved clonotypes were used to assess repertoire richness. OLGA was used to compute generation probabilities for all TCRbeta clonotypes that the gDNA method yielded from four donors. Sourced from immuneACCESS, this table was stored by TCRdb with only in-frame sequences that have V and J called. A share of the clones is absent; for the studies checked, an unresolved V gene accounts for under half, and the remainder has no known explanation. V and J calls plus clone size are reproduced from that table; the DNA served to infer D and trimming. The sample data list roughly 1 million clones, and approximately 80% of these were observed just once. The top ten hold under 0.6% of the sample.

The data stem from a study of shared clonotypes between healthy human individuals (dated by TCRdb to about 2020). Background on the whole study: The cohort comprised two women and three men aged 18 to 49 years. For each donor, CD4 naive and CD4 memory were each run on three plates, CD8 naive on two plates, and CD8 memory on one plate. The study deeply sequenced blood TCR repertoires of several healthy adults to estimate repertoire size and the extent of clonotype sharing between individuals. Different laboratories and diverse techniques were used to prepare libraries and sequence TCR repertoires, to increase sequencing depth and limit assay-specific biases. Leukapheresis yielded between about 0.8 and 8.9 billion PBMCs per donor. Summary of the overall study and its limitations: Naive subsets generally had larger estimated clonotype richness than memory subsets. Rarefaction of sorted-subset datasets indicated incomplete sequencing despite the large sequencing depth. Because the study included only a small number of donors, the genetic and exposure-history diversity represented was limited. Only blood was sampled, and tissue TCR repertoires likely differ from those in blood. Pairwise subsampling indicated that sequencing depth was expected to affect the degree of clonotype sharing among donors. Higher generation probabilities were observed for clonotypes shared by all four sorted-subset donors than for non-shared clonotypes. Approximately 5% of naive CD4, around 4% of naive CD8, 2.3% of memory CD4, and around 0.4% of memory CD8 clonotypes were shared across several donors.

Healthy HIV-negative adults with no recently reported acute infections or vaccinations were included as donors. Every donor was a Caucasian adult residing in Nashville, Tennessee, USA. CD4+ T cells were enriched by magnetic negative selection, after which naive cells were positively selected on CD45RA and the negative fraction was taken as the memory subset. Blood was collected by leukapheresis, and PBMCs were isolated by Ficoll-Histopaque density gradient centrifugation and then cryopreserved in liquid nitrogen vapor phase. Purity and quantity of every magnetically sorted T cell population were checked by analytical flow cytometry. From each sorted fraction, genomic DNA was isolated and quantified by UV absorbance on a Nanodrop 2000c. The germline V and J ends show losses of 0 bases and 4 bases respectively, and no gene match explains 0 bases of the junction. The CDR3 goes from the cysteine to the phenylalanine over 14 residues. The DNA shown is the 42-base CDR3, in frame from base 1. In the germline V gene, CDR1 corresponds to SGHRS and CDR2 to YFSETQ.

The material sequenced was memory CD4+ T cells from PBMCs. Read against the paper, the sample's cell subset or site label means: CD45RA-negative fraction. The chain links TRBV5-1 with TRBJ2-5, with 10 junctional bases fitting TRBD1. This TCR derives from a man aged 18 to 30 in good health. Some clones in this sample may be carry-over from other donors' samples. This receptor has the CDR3 CASSLGDRGETQYF. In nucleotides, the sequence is TGCGCCAGCAGCTTGGGGGACAGGGGAGAGACCCAGTACTTC.